These 23 T cell receptor beta chains were sequenced from one sample in a study of Graves' ophthalmopathy and Graves' hyperthyroidism (dated by TCRdb to the late 2010s). The run used an Illumina HiSeq 2000. For repertoire sequencing, the TCR beta CDR3 regions were amplified from RNA transcripts. HTBI primers and the Qiagen OneStep RT-PCR kit were used in a first-round RT-PCR, which was followed by a second-round multiplex PCR, size selection and purification. TCRdb trimmed the raw reads at Q25, called clones with MiXCR and kept productive beta chains. Every CDR3 protein is listed once, alongside the most common genes and DNA of its rows. Across this sample there are 650,000 to 900,000 distinct CDR3 sequences, with roughly 41% seen only once. Approximately 43% of the sample lies in the top ten. Sequences were obtained from peripheral blood. Receptors were obtained from an adult man with Graves' ophthalmopathy.

This clonotype occurred many times. The gene calls are TRBV25-1 and TRBJ1-5; 9 bases agree with TRBD1. Trimming removed 5 bases from V and 3 bases from J; junction bases left unmatched: 11. Germline V gene sequence: CDR1 MGHDK, CDR2 SYGVNS. The CDR3 runs to 17 residues. CDR3 DNA: TGTGCCAGCAGTTTATGGCGGACAGGGGCTATCAATCAGCCCCAGCATTTT. Encoded protein: CASSLWRTGAINQPQHF.

CDR3 loop: CSASLHRARETQYF. The CDR3 DNA reads as TGCAGTGCTAGTTTACACAGGGCAAGGGAGACCCAGTACTTC. The J gene is TRBJ2-5, the V gene TRBV20-1, with D possibly matching TRBD1 (6 bases). This CDR3 is built from 14 residues. CDR1 and CDR2 (germline): DFQATT, SNEGSKA (reference sequence). V was pared by 3 bases and J by 5 bases, with 16 bases between.

This clonotype showed up just once. V gene TRBV27 combines with J gene TRBJ1-1; TRBD1 matches 8 bases. This CDR3 region has 14 residues. Per germline, CDR1 MNHEY and CDR2 SMNVEV (reference sequence). Germline trimming cut 6 bases from V and 1 base from J; bases unmatched to any gene: 4. CDR3 protein: CASRDRASNTEAFF. CDR3 coding DNA: TGTGCCAGCAGGGACAGGGCGTCGAACACTGAAGCTTTCTTT.

With respect to this clonotype: Possible read error: a much larger clone is one base away. The V and J genes are TRBV2 and TRBJ1-1; 10 bases match TRBD1. Germline V gene data show CDR1 as SNHLY and CDR2 as FYNNEI. This CDR3 has 13 residues. The CDR3 protein is CASMGTGAAPASF. The CDR3 region has the DNA TGTGCCAGCATGGGGACAGGGGCTGCCCCGGCTTCCTTT.

This clonotype came up many times. The J gene is TRBJ2-5, the V gene TRBV29-1; weak D call: TRBD1 (6 bases). From germline, CDR1 is SQVTM and CDR2 ANQGSEA. The CDR3 runs 14 residues. The V end lost 4 bases, the J end lost 5 bases, and 17 bases lay between the germline ends. The CDR3 sequence: CSVATGLGLETQYF. Here the CDR3 DNA reads TGCAGCGTTGCGACAGGTTTGGGGTTGGAGACCCAGTACTTC.

For this clonotype: It may be a read error: a sequence one base away is much more abundant. The chain uses TRBV7-9 and TRBJ2-5; D not resolved. Between the trimmed V and J ends, which lost 6 bases and 9 bases, there was a span of 17 bases. The germline CDR1 and CDR2 sequences are SEHNR and FQNEAQ (reference sequence). CDR3 size: 13 residues. CDR3 DNA: TGTGCCAGCAGTACAACACCCCTCGAGCCCCAGTACTTC. Protein sequence: CASSTTPLEPQYF. Full variable domain (outside the CDR3, taken from reference TRBV7-9 and TRBJ2-5): DTGVSQNPRHKITKRGQNVTFRCDPISEHNRLYWYRQTLGQGPEFLTYFQNEAQLEKSRLLSDRFSAERPKGSFSTLEIQRTEQGDSAMYLCASSTTPLEPQYFGPGTRLLVL.

V gene TRBV7-9 combines with J gene TRBJ2-7, with TRBD2 as a possible D gene (5 bases). The V end was cut by 0 bases, the J end by 5 bases, with 8 bases between. The CDR3 contains 13 residues. CDR1 and CDR2 from the germline V gene are SEHNR and FQNEAQ (reference sequence). The CDR3 reads CASSLAGVNEQYF. In DNA form, the CDR3 reads TGTGCCAGCAGCTTAGCGGGAGTAAACGAGCAGTACTTC.

This clonotype came up a few times. The J gene is TRBJ1-6, the V gene TRBV19; TRBD1 is a possible D gene (5 bases). The CDR3 loop spans 15 amino acids. The germline V and J ends were trimmed by 5 bases and 7 bases, with 15 bases remaining between them. Germline CDR1 is LNHDA and CDR2 is SQIVND (reference sequence). CDR3 residues: CASSPSTAFNSPLHF. In nucleotides, the CDR3 is TGTGCCAGTAGTCCCTCGACAGCCTTCAATTCACCCCTCCACTTT.

The V and J genes are TRBV7-2 and TRBJ1-3; D remains ambiguous. V lost 2 bases, J lost 0 bases, and 14 bases lay in between. Germline V gene data show CDR1 as SGHTA and CDR2 as FQGNSA. This CDR3 has 17 residues. CDR3 sequence (DNA): TGTGCCAGCAGCTTATACCCAGGCCTTAGCTCTGGAAACACCATATATTTT. Protein: CASSLYPGLSSGNTIYF.

V is TRBV20-1 and J is TRBJ1-2; no clear D. Germline V CDR1 and CDR2: DFQATT, SNEGSKA (reference sequence). This CDR3 contains 13 residues. CDR3 nucleotides: TGCAGAACCTACCGGCCCCATGGCTATGGCTACACCTTC. It is translated as CRTYRPHGYGYTF.

The genes are TRBV7-2 and TRBJ2-5; D assignment may be TRBD1 or TRBD2 (5 bases each). The CDR3 consists of 13 residues. From germline, CDR1 is SGHTA and CDR2 FQGNSA. V lost 6 bases and J lost 4, with 12 bases in between. Here the CDR3 reads CASSPSGRETQYF. The DNA of the CDR3 is TGTGCCAGCAGTCCTTCAGGGAGAGAGACCCAGTACTTC.

This chain connects TRBV5-1 to TRBJ1-5, with a possible D match to TRBD1 (5 bases). CDR1 is SGHRS and CDR2 is YFSETQ in the germline V gene. V was trimmed by 7 bases and J by 3 bases, leaving 11 bases between them. This CDR3 spans 13 amino acids. The CDR3 loop is CASAPGPNQPQHF. CDR3 nucleotides: TGCGCCAGCGCCCCGGGGCCCAATCAGCCCCAGCATTTT.

For the CDR3, the DNA is TGTGCCAGCAGTTACACCTGGACAGGAAACACTGAAGCTTTCTTT. Its translation is CASSYTWTGNTEAFF. The chain links TRBV9 to TRBJ1-1; TRBD1 agrees at 7 bases. Trimming took 5 bases from V and 2 from J; bases not matched to a gene: 9. Germline-derived CDR1 and CDR2 are SGDLS and YYNGEE. This CDR3 contains 15 residues.

The DNA for the CDR3 is TGTGCCAGCACCTCAAGGGGGGGGTTGAAGGCCCAGTACTTC. Translating gives CASTSRGGLKAQYF. This rearrangement joins TRBV7-2 to TRBJ2-5; weak D call: TRBD2 (7 bases). The CDR3 runs 14 residues. The germline V gene encodes CDR1 SGHTA and CDR2 FQGNSA. V lost 7 bases, J lost 9 bases, and 21 bases lay in between.

This clonotype was counted only a few times. The chain couples TRBV2 to TRBJ1-2, with D uncertain. Germline V gene lookup returns CDR1 SNHLY and CDR2 FYNNEI. The length of the CDR3 is 14 residues. Trimming stripped 1 base from V and 4 bases from J, with 10 bases between. CDR3 sequence reads: CASSEGAVGYGYTF. CDR3 DNA: TGTGCCAGCAGTGAAGGGGCAGTGGGCTATGGCTACACCTTC.

This clonotype was observed a single time. This chain joins TRBV15 and TRBJ1-2; TRBD1 matches at 7 bases. Unmatched junction bases numbered 6, after V lost 3 bases and J lost 2 bases. Germline values: CDR1 LNHNV, CDR2 YYDKDF (reference sequence). The CDR3 consists of 15 residues. This CDR3 reads CATSRPGTANYGYTF. CDR3 sequence (DNA): TGTGCCACCAGCAGGCCCGGGACAGCCAACTATGGCTACACCTTC.

V and J are TRBV9 and TRBJ2-7; TRBD1 might be the D (6 bases). Trimming removed 4 bases at V and 5 bases at J, with 13 bases between. This CDR3 has 13 residues. Germline-derived CDR1 and CDR2 are SGDLS and YYNGEE. In DNA, the CDR3 is TGTGCCAGCAGCCCTGGACAGTCGGACGAGCAGTACTTC. It encodes CASSPGQSDEQYF.

The genes are TRBV19 and TRBJ2-7, with no clear D. This CDR3 has 12 residues. In germline, CDR1 is LNHDA, CDR2 SQIVND (reference sequence). The germline V and J ends were trimmed by 7 bases and 2 bases, with 9 bases remaining between them. CDR3 region: CASMNSPYEQYF. CDR3 bases: TGTGCCAGTATGAACAGCCCCTACGAGCAGTACTTC. Based on the CDR3 plus reference TRBV19 and TRBJ2-7, the full variable domain is DGGITQSPKYLFRKEGQNVTLSCEQNLNHDAMYWYRQDPGQGLRLIYYSQIVNDFQKGDIAEGYSVSREKKESFPLTVTSAQKNPTAFYLCASMNSPYEQYFGPGTRLTVT.

The rearrangement uses TRBV25-1 and TRBJ2-7; 7 nucleotides match TRBD1. The CDR3 runs 15 residues. Germline lookup yields CDR1 MGHDK and CDR2 SYGVNS. V was clipped by 5 bases and J by 1 base; unmatched bases: 8. The chain's CDR3 is CASSSTGSRSYEQYF. The CDR3 coding sequence is TGTGCCAGCAGTTCGACAGGGAGTAGATCCTACGAGCAGTACTTC.

Of note for this clonotype: Mismatch with germline at one junction end may stem from a read error. The chain couples TRBV6-2 or TRBV6-3 to TRBJ2-1, with 7 bases lining up with TRBD2. The CDR3 length is 16 residues. Germline V gene lookup returns CDR1 MNHEY and CDR2 SVGEGT. The CDR3 here is CASSYSMASGVNEQFF. CDR3 coding DNA: TGTGCCAGCAGCTACTCGATGGCTAGCGGCGTGAATGAGCAGTTCTTC.

The rearrangement links TRBV20-1 to TRBJ2-7; D possibly corresponds to TRBD1 (5 bases). The CDR3 consists of 13 residues. V was cut by 4 bases and J by 0 bases, with 10 bases left in between. Germline lookup yields CDR1 DFQATT and CDR2 SNEGSKA (reference sequence). The CDR3 sequence: CSAMGQNSYEQYF. The CDR3 DNA reads TGCAGTGCTATGGGGCAAAACTCCTACGAGCAGTACTTC.

This chain links TRBV25-1 with TRBJ2-2, with 7 bases lining up with TRBD1. CDR1 and CDR2 (germline): MGHDK, SYGVNS. V lost 9 bases and J lost 0; bases outside the gene matches: 4. The CDR3 runs 14 residues. The CDR3 region is CASRGQSNTGELFF. In nucleotides, the CDR3 is TGTGCCAGTAGGGGACAGTCGAACACCGGGGAGCTGTTTTTT.

This clonotype has just a few counts. The rearrangement links TRBV4-3 to TRBJ2-5; 10 positions match TRBD2. Germline loops: CDR1 LGHNA, CDR2 YSLEER. V shed 2 bases and J 4 bases; nucleotides not matched to a gene: 4. The CDR3 totals 15 residues. The CDR3 DNA follows: TGCGCCAGCAGCCAACGACTAGCGGGCGGAGAGACCCAGTACTTC. Its protein product is CASSQRLAGGETQYF.